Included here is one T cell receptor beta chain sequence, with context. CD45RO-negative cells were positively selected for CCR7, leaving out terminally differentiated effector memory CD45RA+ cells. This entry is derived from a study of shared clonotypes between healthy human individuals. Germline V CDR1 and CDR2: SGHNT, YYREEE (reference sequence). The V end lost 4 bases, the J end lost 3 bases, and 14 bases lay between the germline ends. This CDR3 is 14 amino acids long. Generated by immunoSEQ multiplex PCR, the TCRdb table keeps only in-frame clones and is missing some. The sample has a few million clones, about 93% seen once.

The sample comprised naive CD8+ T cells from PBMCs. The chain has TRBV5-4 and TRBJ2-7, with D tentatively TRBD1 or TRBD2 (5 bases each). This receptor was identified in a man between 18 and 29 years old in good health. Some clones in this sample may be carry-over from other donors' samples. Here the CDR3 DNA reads TGTGCCAGCAGCCCCAGAGGGGATAGCTACGAGCAGTACTTC. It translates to CASSPRGDSYEQYF. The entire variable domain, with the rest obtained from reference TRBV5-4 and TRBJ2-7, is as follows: ETGVTQSPTHLIKTRGQQVTLRCSSQSGHNTVSWYQQALGQGPQFIFQYYREEENGRGNFPPRFSGLQFPNYSSELNVNALELDDSALYLCASSPRGDSYEQYFGPGTRLTVT.